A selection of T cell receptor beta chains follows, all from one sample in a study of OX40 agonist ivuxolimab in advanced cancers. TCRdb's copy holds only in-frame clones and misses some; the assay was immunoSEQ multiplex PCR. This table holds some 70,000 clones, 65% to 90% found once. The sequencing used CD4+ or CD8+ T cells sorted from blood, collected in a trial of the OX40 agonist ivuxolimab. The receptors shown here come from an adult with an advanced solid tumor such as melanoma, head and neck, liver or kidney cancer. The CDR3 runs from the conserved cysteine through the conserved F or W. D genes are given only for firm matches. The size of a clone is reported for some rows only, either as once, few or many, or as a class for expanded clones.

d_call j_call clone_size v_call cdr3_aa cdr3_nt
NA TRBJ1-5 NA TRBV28 CASSGRGNQPQHF TGTGCCAGCAGTGGGCGGGGCAATCAGCCCCAGCATTTT
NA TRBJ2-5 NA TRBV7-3 CASSPQGSETQYF TGTGCCAGCAGCCCGCAGGGTTCAGAGACCCAGTACTTC
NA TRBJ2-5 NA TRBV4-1 CASSQPGPRQETQYF TGCGCCAGCAGCCAACCGGGACCGAGACAAGAGACCCAGTACTTC
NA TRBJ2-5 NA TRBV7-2 CASRHNGGGETQYF TGTGCCAGCAGACACAACGGGGGCGGGGAGACCCAGTACTTC
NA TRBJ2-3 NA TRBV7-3 CASSLTPGLYTDTQYF TGTGCCAGCAGCTTAACGCCAGGACTATACACAGATACGCAGTATTTT
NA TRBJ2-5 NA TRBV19 CASSKMGVPVETQRKTQYF TGTGCCAGTAGCAAAATGGGAGTTCCGGTGGAGACCCAAAGGAAGACCCAGTACTTC
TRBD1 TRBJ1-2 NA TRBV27 CASSAIDRDGYTF TGTGCCAGCAGTGCCATCGACAGGGATGGCTACACCTTC
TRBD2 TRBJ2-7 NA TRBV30 CAWTWGSGSDEQYF TGTGCCTGGACGTGGGGTAGCGGGAGTGACGAGCAGTACTTC
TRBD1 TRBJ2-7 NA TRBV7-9 CASSRQGLLNEQYF TGTGCCAGCAGCCGACAGGGATTATTGAACGAGCAGTACTTC
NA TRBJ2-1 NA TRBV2 CASSTVLYNEQFF TGTGCCAGCAGCACCGTTTTGTACAATGAGCAGTTCTTC
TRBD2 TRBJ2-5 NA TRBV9 CASAGGPWETQYF TGTGCCAGCGCGGGGGGCCCCTGGGAGACCCAGTACTTC
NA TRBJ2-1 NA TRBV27 CASSLGRGFFNEQFF TGTGCCAGCAGTTTGGGCAGGGGATTCTTCAATGAGCAGTTCTTC
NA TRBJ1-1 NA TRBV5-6 CASSWWGLGTEAFF TGTGCCAGCAGCTGGTGGGGGTTGGGTACTGAAGCTTTCTTT
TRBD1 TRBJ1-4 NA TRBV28 CASSNNRGRGDEKLFF TGTGCCAGCAGTAACAACAGGGGGCGAGGGGATGAAAAACTGTTTTTT
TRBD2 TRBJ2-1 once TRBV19 CASRVAGLVNEQFF TGTGCCAGTAGGGTAGCGGGGTTAGTAAATGAGCAGTTCTTC
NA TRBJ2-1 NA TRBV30 CAWKKGTSYNEQFF TGTGCCTGGAAGAAGGGAACCTCCTACAATGAGCAGTTCTTC
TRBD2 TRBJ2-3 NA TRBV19 CASSVISGRERDTQYF TGTGCCAGTAGTGTAATTAGCGGGAGGGAGCGGGATACGCAGTATTTT
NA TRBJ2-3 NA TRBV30 CAWTLRDTQYF TGTGCCTGGACCTTGAGGGATACGCAGTATTTT
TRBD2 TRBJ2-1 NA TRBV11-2 CASRQRDGSSYNEQFF TGTGCCAGCAGGCAGCGGGACGGAAGCTCCTACAATGAGCAGTTCTTC
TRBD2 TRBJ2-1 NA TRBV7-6 CASSFSPGLAGGLEQFF TGTGCCAGCAGCTTTTCCCCGGGACTAGCGGGGGGGCTCGAGCAGTTCTTC
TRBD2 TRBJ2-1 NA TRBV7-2 CASRPGMIAGRNGQFF TGTGCCAGCAGGCCCGGGATGATAGCGGGGAGAAATGGGCAGTTCTTC
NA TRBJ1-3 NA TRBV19 CASRRDPWNGNTIYF TGTGCCAGTAGGAGGGACCCCTGGAATGGAAACACCATATATTTT
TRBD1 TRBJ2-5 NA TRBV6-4 CASSGDRGETQYF TGTGCCAGCAGCGGGGACAGGGGGGAGACCCAGTACTTC
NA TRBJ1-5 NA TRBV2 CASSEVGHSNQPQHF TGTGCCAGCAGTGAAGTGGGACATAGCAATCAGCCCCAGCATTTT
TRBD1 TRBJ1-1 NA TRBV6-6 CASSQGQGATFF TGTGCCAGCAGTCAGGGACAGGGGGCGACTTTCTTT
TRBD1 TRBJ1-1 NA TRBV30 CAWSSTGPPEAFF TGTGCCTGGAGTTCGACAGGGCCCCCTGAAGCTTTCTTT
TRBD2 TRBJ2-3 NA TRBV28 CASSPVSGMGTDTQYF TGTGCCAGCAGTCCGGTGAGCGGGATGGGAACAGATACGCAGTATTTT
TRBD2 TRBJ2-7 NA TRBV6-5 CASSYYGGGLYEQYF TGTGCCAGCAGTTACTATGGCGGGGGATTATACGAGCAGTACTTC
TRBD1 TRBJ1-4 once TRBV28 CASRTQGRTNEKLFF TGTGCCAGCAGGACACAGGGGAGGACTAATGAAAAACTGTTTTTT
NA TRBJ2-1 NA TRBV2 CASSELRVRGEQFF TGTGCCAGCAGTGAGCTGAGGGTACGTGGCGAGCAGTTCTTC
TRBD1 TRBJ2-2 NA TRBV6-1 CASSADRGSIDTGELFF TGTGCCAGCAGTGCCGACAGGGGGAGTATCGACACCGGGGAGCTGTTTTTT
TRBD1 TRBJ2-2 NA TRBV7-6 CASSYTGTANTGELFF TGTGCCAGCAGCTACACCGGGACAGCGAACACCGGGGAGCTGTTTTTT
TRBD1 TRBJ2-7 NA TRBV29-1 CSVDRTGVGEQYF TGCAGCGTCGATCGGACAGGGGTCGGCGAGCAGTACTTC
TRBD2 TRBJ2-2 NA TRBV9 CASSLGLAGRTGELFF TGTGCCAGCAGCCTAGGACTAGCGGGGAGGACCGGGGAGCTGTTTTTT
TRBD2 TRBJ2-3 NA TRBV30 CAWSAGLAGGTDTQYF TGTGCCTGGAGTGCGGGACTAGCGGGGGGCACAGATACGCAGTATTTT
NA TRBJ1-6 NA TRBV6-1 CASSEGAYNSPLHF TGTGCCAGCAGTGAGGGGGCGTATAATTCACCCCTCCACTTT
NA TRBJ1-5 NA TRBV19 CATSRSRQGQRGYNQPQHF TGTGCCACAAGTAGATCCCGGCAGGGTCAACGGGGATATAATCAGCCCCAGCATTTT
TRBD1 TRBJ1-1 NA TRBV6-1 CASSEDRGRVNTEAFF TGTGCCAGCAGTGAAGACAGGGGGCGTGTGAACACTGAAGCTTTCTTT
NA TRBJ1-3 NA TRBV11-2 CASSLVQGSGNTIYF TGTGCCAGCAGCTTAGTGCAGGGATCGGGAAACACCATATATTTT
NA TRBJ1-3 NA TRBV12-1 CASSDLIPVSGNTIYF TGTGCCAGCAGCGACCTAATACCAGTCTCTGGAAACACCATATATTTT
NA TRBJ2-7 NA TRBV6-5 CASTRAGWESYEQYF TGTGCCAGCACACGAGCAGGGTGGGAGTCCTACGAGCAGTACTTC
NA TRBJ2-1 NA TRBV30 CAWSTLLENEQFF TGTGCCTGGAGTACCCTTCTAGAGAATGAGCAGTTCTTC
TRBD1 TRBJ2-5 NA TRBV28 CAVATGSYGTQYF TGTGCCGTCGCGACAGGGTCTTATGGGACCCAGTACTTC
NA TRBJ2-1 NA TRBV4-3 CASSQYNEQFF TGCGCCAGCAGCCAGTACAATGAGCAGTTCTTC
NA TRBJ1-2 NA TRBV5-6 CASRGLSYGYTF TGTGCCAGCAGGGGACTCAGCTATGGCTACACCTTC
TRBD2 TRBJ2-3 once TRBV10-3 CAISGLAGATDTQYF TGTGCCATCAGTGGACTAGCGGGAGCCACAGATACGCAGTATTTT
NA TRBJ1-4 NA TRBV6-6 CASTLSDLATNEKLFF TGTGCCAGCACCCTCTCCGACCTTGCAACTAATGAAAAACTGTTTTTT
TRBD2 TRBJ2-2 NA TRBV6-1 CASSAGTSGSTGELFF TGTGCCAGCAGTGCAGGGACTAGCGGGAGCACCGGGGAGCTGTTTTTT
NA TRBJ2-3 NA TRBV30 CASTRSTDTQYF TGTGCCTCGACCCGGAGTACAGATACGCAGTATTTT
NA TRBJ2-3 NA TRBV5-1 CASSGDRGTDTQYF TGCGCCAGCAGTGGGGATCGAGGCACAGATACGCAGTATTTT
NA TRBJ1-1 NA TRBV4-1 CASSVRGVTEAFF TGCGCCAGCAGCGTCCGCGGGGTCACTGAAGCTTTCTTT
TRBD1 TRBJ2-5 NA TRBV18 CASSPLSTGQETQYF TGTGCCAGCTCACCACTTTCGACAGGGCAAGAGACCCAGTACTTC
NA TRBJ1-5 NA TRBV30 CAWSNRAAYSNQPQHF TGTGCCTGGAGTAACCGCGCAGCATATAGCAATCAGCCCCAGCATTTT